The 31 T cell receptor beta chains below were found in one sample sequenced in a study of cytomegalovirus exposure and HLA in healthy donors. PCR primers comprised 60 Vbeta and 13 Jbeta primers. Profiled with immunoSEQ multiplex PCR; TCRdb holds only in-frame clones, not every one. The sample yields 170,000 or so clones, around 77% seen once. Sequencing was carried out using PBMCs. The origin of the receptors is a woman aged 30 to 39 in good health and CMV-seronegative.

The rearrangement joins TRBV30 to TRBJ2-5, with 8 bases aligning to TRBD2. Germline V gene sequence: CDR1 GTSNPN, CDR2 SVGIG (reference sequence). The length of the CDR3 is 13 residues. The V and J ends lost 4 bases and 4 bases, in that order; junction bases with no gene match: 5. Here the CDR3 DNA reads TGTGCCTGGACCCGGACTAGCCGAGAGACCCAGTACTTC. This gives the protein CAWTRTSRETQYF.

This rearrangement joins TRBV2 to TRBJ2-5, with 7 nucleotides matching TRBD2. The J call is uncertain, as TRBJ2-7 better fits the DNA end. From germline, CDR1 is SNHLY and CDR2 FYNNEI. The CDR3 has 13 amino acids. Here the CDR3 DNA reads TGTGCCAGCATCGGGCGGGGGAAGTACGAGCAGTACTTC. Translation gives CASIGRGKYEQYF.

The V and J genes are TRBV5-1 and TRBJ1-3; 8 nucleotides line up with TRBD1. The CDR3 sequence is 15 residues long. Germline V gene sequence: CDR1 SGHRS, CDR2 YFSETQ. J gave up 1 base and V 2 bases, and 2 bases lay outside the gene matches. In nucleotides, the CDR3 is TGCGCCAGCAGCTTAAGGACAGGGTCTGGAAACACCATATATTTT. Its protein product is CASSLRTGSGNTIYF.

The CDR3 sequence: CASSTNLESTEAFF. The CDR3, as DNA: TGTGCCAGCAGCACTAATTTGGAGAGTACTGAAGCTTTCTTT. The rearrangement uses TRBV9 and TRBJ1-1; D call uncertain. Germline V gives CDR1 SGDLS, CDR2 YYNGEE. Trimming removed 4 bases from V and 5 bases from J, with 15 bases in between. The CDR3 is made up of 14 amino acids.

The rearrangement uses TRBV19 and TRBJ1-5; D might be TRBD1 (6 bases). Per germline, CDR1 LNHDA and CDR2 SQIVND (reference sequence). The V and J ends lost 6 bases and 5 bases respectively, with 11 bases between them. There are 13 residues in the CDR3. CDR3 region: CASRRGNDQPQHF. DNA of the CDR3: TGTGCCAGTAGGAGGGGGAACGATCAGCCCCAGCATTTT. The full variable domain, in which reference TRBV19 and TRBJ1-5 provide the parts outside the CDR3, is DGGITQSPKYLFRKEGQNVTLSCEQNLNHDAMYWYRQDPGQGLRLIYYSQIVNDFQKGDIAEGYSVSREKKESFPLTVTSAQKNPTAFYLCASRRGNDQPQHFGDGTRLSIL.

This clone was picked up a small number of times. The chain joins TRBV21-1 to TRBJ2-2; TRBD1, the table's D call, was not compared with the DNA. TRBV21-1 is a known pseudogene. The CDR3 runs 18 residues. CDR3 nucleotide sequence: TGTGCCAGCAGCCCTCCCGACAGGGGGGGTTTCGACACCGGGGAGCTGTTTTTT. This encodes CASSPPDRGGFDTGELFF.

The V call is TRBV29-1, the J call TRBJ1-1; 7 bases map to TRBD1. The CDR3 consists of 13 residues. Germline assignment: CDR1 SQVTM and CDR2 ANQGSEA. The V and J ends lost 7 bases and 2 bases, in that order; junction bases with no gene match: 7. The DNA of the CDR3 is TGCAGCGGCCAACAGGGGACCAACACTGAAGCTTTCTTT. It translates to CSGQQGTNTEAFF.

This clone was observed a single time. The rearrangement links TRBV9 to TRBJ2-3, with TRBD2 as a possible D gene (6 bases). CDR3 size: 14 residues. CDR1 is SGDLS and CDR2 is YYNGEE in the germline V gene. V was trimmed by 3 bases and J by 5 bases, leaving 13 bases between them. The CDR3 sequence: CASSGRDSVDTQYF. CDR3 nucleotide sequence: TGTGCCAGCAGCGGGCGGGACTCCGTAGATACGCAGTATTTT.

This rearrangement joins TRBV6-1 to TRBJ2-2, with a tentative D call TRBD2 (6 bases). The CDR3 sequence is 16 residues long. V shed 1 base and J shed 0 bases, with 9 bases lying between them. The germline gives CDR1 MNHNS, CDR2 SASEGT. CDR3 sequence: CASSEVGGSNTGELFF. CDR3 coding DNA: TGTGCCAGCAGTGAAGTTGGGGGGTCGAACACCGGGGAGCTGTTTTTT.

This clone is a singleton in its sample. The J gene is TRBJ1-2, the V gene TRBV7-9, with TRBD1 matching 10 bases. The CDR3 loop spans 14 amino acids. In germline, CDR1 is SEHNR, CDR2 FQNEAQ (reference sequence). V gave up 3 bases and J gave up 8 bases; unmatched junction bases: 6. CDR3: CASSFGQGVDGYTF. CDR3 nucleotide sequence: TGTGCCAGCAGCTTTGGACAGGGGGTCGACGGCTACACCTTC.

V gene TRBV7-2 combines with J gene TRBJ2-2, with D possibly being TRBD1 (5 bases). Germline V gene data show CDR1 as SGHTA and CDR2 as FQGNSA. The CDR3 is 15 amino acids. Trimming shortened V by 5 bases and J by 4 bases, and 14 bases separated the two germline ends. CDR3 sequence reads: CASSGRERSTGELFF. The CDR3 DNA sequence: TGTGCCAGCAGCGGCAGGGAACGTAGCACCGGGGAGCTGTTTTTT.

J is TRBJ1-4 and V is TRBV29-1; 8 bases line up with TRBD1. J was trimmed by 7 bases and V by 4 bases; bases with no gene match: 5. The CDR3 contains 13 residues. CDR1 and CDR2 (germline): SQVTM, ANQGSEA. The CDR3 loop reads CSVVTGGREKLFF. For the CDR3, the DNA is TGCAGCGTTGTAACAGGGGGGCGTGAAAAACTGTTTTTT.

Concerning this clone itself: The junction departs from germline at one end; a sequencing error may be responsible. The DNA of the CDR3 is TGCGCCAGCGGACACCGGGACTCGGACTTC. Translation: CASGHRDSDF. This sequence joins TRBV10-1 and TRBJ2-5; possible D gene TRBD2, 6 bases. The germline V gene has CDR1 WNHNN and CDR2 SYGVQD (reference sequence). The CDR3 runs to 10 residues.

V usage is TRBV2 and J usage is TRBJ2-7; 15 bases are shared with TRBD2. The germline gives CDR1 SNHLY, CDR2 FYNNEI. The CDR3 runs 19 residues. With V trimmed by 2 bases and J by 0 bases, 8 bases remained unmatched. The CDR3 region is CASSESPGTSGGHSYEQYF. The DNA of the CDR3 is TGTGCCAGCAGTGAATCTCCCGGGACTAGCGGGGGGCACTCCTACGAGCAGTACTTC.

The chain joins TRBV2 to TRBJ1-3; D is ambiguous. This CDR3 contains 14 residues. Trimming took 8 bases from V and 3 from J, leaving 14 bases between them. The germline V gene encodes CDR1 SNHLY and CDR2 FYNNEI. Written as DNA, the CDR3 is TGTGCCAGCGGGCCACAGAGCCTTGGAAACACCATATATTTT. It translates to CASGPQSLGNTIYF.

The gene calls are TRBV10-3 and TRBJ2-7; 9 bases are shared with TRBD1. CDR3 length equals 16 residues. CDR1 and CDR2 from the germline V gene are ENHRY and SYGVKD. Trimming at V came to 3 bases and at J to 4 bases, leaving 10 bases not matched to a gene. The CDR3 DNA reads TGTGCCATCAGTGATATATTACAGGGGGCATCGTACGAGCAGTACTTC. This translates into CAISDILQGASYEQYF.

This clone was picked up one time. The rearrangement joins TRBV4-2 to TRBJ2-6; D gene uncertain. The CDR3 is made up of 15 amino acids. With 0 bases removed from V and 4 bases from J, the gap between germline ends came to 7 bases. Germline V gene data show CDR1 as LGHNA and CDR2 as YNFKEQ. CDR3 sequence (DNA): TGTGCCAGCAGCCAAGATCTATGGGGGGCCAACGTCCTGACTTTC. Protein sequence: CASSQDLWGANVLTF.

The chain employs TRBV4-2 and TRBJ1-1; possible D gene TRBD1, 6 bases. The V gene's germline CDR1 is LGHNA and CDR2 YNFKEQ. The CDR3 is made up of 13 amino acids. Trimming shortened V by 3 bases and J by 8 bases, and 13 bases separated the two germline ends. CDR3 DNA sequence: TGTGCCAGCAGCCACTTAGGGACACTCGAAGCTTTCTTT. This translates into CASSHLGTLEAFF.

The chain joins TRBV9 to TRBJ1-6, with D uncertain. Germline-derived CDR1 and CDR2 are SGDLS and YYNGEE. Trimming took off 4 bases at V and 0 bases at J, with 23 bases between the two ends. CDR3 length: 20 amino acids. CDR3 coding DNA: TGTGCCAGCAGCCCGCTCCCATCCGCGACGGGGAGCTCCTATAATTCACCCCTCCACTTT. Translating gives CASSPLPSATGSSYNSPLHF.

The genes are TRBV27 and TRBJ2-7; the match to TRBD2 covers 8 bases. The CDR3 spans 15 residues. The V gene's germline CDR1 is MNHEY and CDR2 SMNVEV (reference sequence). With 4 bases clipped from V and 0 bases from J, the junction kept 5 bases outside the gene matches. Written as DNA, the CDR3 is TGTGCCAGCAGTTCAACTAGCGGTAGCTCCTACGAGCAGTACTTC. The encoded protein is CASSSTSGSSYEQYF.

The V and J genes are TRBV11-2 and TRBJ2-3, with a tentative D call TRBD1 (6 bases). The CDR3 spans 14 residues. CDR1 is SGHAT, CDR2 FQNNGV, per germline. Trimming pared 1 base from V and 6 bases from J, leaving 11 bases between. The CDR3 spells CASSLGNRADTQYF. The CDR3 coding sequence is TGTGCCAGCAGCTTAGGTAACAGGGCGGATACGCAGTATTTT.

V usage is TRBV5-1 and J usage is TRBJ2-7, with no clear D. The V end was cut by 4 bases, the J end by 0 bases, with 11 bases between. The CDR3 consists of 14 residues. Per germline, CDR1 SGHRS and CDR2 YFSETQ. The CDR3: CASSLVTGSYEQYF. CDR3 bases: TGCGCCAGCAGCCTCGTGACTGGCTCCTACGAGCAGTACTTC.

CDR3 sequence reads: CASSLDTSGEEQYF. CDR3 nucleotide sequence: TGTGCCAGCAGCTTAGACACTAGCGGGGAGGAGCAGTACTTC. The V call is TRBV7-6, the J call TRBJ2-7, with 10 bases aligning to TRBD2. The CDR3 has 14 residues. From germline, CDR1 is SGHVS and CDR2 FNYEAQ. V was pared by 1 base and J by 7 bases, with 4 bases of the junction left unmatched.

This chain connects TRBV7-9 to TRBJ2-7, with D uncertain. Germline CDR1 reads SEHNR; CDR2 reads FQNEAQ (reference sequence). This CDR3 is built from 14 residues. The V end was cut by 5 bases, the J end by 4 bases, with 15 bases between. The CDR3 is CASSHPLSRYEQYF. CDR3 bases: TGTGCCAGCAGCCATCCCTTATCGAGATACGAGCAGTACTTC.

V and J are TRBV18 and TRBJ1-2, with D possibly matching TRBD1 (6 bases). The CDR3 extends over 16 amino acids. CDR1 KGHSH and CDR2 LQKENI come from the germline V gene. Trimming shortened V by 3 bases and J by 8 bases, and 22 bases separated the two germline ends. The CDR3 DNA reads TGTGCCAGCTCACCCTCCTCCCGCCAGGGGTATGAGGGCTACACCTTC. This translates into CASSPSSRQGYEGYTF.

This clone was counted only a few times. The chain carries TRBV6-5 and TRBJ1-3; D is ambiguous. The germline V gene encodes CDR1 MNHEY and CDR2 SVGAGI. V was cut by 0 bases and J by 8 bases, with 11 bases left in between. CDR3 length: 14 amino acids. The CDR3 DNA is TGTGCCAGCAGTTACTCACGGGGAGAGGACACCATATATTTT. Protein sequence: CASSYSRGEDTIYF.

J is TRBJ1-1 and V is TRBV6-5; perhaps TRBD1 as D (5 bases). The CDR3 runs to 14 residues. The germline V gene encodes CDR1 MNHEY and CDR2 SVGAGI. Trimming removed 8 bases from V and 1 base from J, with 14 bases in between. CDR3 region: CASCMGGENTEAFF. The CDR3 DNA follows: TGTGCCAGCTGCATGGGGGGAGAGAACACTGAAGCTTTCTTT.

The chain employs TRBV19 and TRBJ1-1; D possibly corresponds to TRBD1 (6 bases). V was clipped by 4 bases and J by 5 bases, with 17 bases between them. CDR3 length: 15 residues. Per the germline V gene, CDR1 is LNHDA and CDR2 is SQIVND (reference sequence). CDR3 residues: CASSTRQAGKTEAFF. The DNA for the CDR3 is TGTGCCAGTAGTACGAGACAGGCCGGTAAGACTGAAGCTTTCTTT.

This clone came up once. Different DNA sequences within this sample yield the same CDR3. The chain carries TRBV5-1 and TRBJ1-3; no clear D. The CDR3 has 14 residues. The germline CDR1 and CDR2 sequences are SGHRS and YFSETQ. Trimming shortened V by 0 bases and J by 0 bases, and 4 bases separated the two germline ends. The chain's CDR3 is CASSLGSSGNTIYF. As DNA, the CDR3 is TGCGCCAGCAGCTTGGGGAGCTCTGGAAACACCATATATTTT.

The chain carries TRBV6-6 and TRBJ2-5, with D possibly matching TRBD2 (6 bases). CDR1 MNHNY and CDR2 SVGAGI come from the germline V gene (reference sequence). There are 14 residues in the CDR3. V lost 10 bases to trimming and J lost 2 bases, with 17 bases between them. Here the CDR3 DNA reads TGTGCCACCCACCCGGGGACTCCGCAAGAGACCCAGTACTTC. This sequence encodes CATHPGTPQETQYF.

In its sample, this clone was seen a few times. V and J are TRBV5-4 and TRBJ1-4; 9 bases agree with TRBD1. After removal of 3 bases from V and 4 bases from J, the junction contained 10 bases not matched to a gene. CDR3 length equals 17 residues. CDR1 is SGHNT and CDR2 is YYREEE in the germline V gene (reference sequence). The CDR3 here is CASSSGTGYGSNEKLFF. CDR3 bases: TGTGCCAGCAGCTCGGGGACAGGGTACGGGAGTAATGAAAAACTGTTTTTT.